These T cell receptor beta chains were read from a single sample in a study of OX40 agonist ivuxolimab in advanced cancers. Libraries were prepared by immunoSEQ multiplex PCR; TCRdb keeps only in-frame clonotypes and omits some of them. This table holds over 5,500 clones, roughly 80% found once. The sequencing used CD4+ or CD8+ T cells sorted from blood, collected in a trial of the OX40 agonist ivuxolimab. The receptors shown here come from an adult with an advanced solid tumor such as melanoma, head and neck, liver or kidney cancer. The CDR3 runs from the conserved cysteine through the conserved F or W. D genes are given only for firm matches. A row's size may be missing; if present it is once, few, many or a size class.

TRBV29-1	TRBJ2-7	NA	NA	TGCAGCGTTGGATCTGGGGCGCATTACGAGCAGTACTTC	CSVGSGAHYEQYF
TRBV6-6	TRBJ1-1	NA	NA	TGTGCCAGCAGTTACTCCGTCCGGGGCACTGAAGCTTTCTTT	CASSYSVRGTEAFF
TRBV5-1	TRBJ1-2	TRBD1	NA	TGCGCCAGCAGCTTTGGGGACAGAGGGCCCTACGGCTACACCTTC	CASSFGDRGPYGYTF
TRBV5-1	TRBJ2-7	TRBD2	once	TGCGCCAGCAGCCTGACCCTAGCGGAGAGCTCCTACGAGCAGTACTTC	CASSLTLAESSYEQYF
TRBV9	TRBJ2-1	TRBD2	NA	TGTGCCAGCAGCGTAGGGGGACTAGCGGGGCAGTTCTTC	CASSVGGLAGQFF
TRBV19	TRBJ2-4	TRBD2	NA	TGTGCCAGTAGTATCGCGGGAGGGAACATTCAGTACTTC	CASSIAGGNIQYF
TRBV2	TRBJ1-1	NA	NA	TGTGCCAGCAAAGAGGGGAGCGGCACTGAAGCTTTCTTT	CASKEGSGTEAFF
TRBV2	TRBJ2-5	TRBD2	NA	TGTGCCAGCAGTGAAGTGGAGACTAGCGGGGGCTTCCAAGAGACCCAGTACTTC	CASSEVETSGGFQETQYF
TRBV25-1	TRBJ2-1	TRBD1	NA	TGTGCCAGCAGTGGAGCCGACAGGGACTCCTACAATGAGCAGTTCTTC	CASSGADRDSYNEQFF
TRBV5-6	TRBJ2-4	NA	NA	TGTGCCAGCAGCTTGGGGGCTGGAGAAAACATTCAGTACTTC	CASSLGAGENIQYF
TRBV2	TRBJ2-1	NA	NA	TGTGCCAGCATCCAGGGACCCGGGGATGAGCAGTTCTTC	CASIQGPGDEQFF
TRBV6-5	TRBJ1-1	NA	NA	TGTGCCAGCAGTTACTCGAACGGCGGAGAAGCTTTCTTT	CASSYSNGGEAFF
TRBV7-9	TRBJ2-3	NA	NA	TGTGCCAGCAGCTTGTCTGTGACAGATACGCAGTATTTT	CASSLSVTDTQYF
TRBV13	TRBJ1-1	NA	NA	TGTGCCAGCAGCTTCACTAACACTGAAGCTTTCTTT	CASSFTNTEAFF
TRBV28	TRBJ1-5	NA	NA	TGTGCCAGCAGTTTATTCCAGGTCCCAAATCAGCCCCAGCATTTT	CASSLFQVPNQPQHF
TRBV6-4	TRBJ1-2	TRBD1	NA	TGTGCCAGCAGTGACTCGAGAGGGGGCGCGTTTTATGGCTACACCTTC	CASSDSRGGAFYGYTF
TRBV2	TRBJ2-3	TRBD1	NA	TGTGCCAGCAGTCGGACAGGGGTGACAGATACGCAGTATTTT	CASSRTGVTDTQYF
TRBV27	TRBJ1-1	TRBD1	NA	TGTGCCAGCAGTTTACAGGGGGCGGTCACTGAAGCTTTCTTT	CASSLQGAVTEAFF
TRBV21-1	TRBJ2-3	NA	NA	TGTGCCAGCAGCATGGAGAGGGCTCTGGAGAATACGCAGTATTTT	CASSMERALENTQYF
TRBV30	TRBJ2-1	TRBD2	NA	TGTGCCTGGAGTGTGACTAGCGGGGGGGCGGATGAGCAGTTCTTC	CAWSVTSGGADEQFF
TRBV7-6	TRBJ2-1	NA	NA	TGTGCCAGCAGCTTAGCGCCGACTAATTCCAATGAGCAGTTCTTC	CASSLAPTNSNEQFF
TRBV11-1	TRBJ2-1	TRBD2	NA	TGTGCCAGCAGCTTACTACCGGGGGGGTACAATGAGCAGTTCTTC	CASSLLPGGYNEQFF
TRBV11-2	TRBJ1-1	NA	NA	TGTGCCAGCAGCCCAAACCTCCGGAGTGAAGCTTTCTTT	CASSPNLRSEAFF
TRBV6-1	TRBJ2-7	NA	NA	TGTGCCAGCAGTGAGATTAGACGGGACGAGCAGTACTTC	CASSEIRRDEQYF
TRBV6-1	TRBJ1-4	TRBD1	NA	TGTGCCAGCAGTGAAGGAGAGGACAGGGCGATAGTAAAACTGTTTTTT	CASSEGEDRAIVKLFF
TRBV10-2	TRBJ2-3	NA	NA	TGCGCCAGCATTGACGAGCGACGCACAGATACGCAGTATTTT	CASIDERRTDTQYF
TRBV10-1	TRBJ2-2	NA	NA	TGCGCCAGCAGTAAGGCGAAAACAGGGGAGCTGTTTTTT	CASSKAKTGELFF
TRBV2	TRBJ1-2	NA	NA	TGTGCCAGCAGTGGGGGCTACACCTTC	CASSGGYTF
TRBV19	TRBJ1-5	NA	NA	TGTGCCAGTAGTGACGGACAGCTATATCAGCCCCAGCATTTT	CASSDGQLYQPQHF
TRBV11-2	TRBJ1-4	NA	NA	TGTGCCAGCAGCTTAGATAAGGGGAGGGAAAAACTGTTTTTT	CASSLDKGREKLFF
TRBV7-2	TRBJ2-1	NA	NA	TGTGCCAGCTTTTTAGTCGGAGGGCAGTTCTTC	CASFLVGGQFF
TRBV27	TRBJ2-7	NA	NA	TGTGCCAGCAGCTTGGGGACCTACTACGAGCAGTACTTC	CASSLGTYYEQYF
TRBV6-1	TRBJ2-3	TRBD2	NA	TGTGCCAGCAGTGAATACCCCATAGTAGCGGGGGGAATGACAGATACGCAGTATTTT	CASSEYPIVAGGMTDTQYF
TRBV30	TRBJ2-2	NA	NA	TGTGCCTGGAGTGGGGGGGGCGCCGGGGAGCTGTTTTTT	CAWSGGGAGELFF
TRBV6-4	TRBJ2-3	TRBD1	NA	TGTGCCAGCAGTGAGGGGACAGCTACAGATACGCAGTATTTT	CASSEGTATDTQYF
TRBV7-3	TRBJ1-4	TRBD1	NA	TGTGCCAGCAGCTCTGATGGACAGGGTGAGTATGAAAAACTGTTTTTT	CASSSDGQGEYEKLFF
TRBV30	TRBJ2-7	TRBD1	NA	TGTGCCTGGAACCCCCTCGGGACAGGGTCATACGAGCAGTACTTC	CAWNPLGTGSYEQYF
TRBV2	TRBJ2-7	NA	once	TGTGCCAGCAGACCCGGACAGAGCTACGAGCAGTACTTC	CASRPGQSYEQYF
TRBV7-2	TRBJ1-1	NA	NA	TGTGCCAGCAGTAACGGGCAGGTTGGCACTGAAGCTTTCTTT	CASSNGQVGTEAFF
TRBV25-1	TRBJ1-1	TRBD1	NA	TGTGCCAGCAGTGCGACAGGGGAGAGGGACACTGAAGCTTTCTTT	CASSATGERDTEAFF
TRBV6-5	TRBJ2-6	NA	NA	TGTGCCAGCACTCTGGGCCACACTGGGGCCAACGTCCTGACTTTC	CASTLGHTGANVLTF
TRBV27	TRBJ2-7	TRBD1	NA	TGTGCCAGCAAGCTACAGGGGAGAGACTACGAGCAGTACTTC	CASKLQGRDYEQYF
TRBV21-1	TRBJ1-5	NA	NA	TGTGCCAGCAGCTCCGAGGGCAGGGGCAATCAGCCCCAGCATTTT	CASSSEGRGNQPQHF
TRBV9	TRBJ1-6	NA	NA	TGTGCCAGCAGCGACGACAGCCCCAAACCCCTCCACTTT	CASSDDSPKPLHF
TRBV19	TRBJ2-7	TRBD1	few	TGTGCCAGTAGTAAGACAGGGTCCTACGAGCAGTACTTC	CASSKTGSYEQYF
TRBV5-6	TRBJ2-7	TRBD1	NA	TGTGCCAGCACCGGACAGGGGGTCACCTACGAGCAGTACTTC	CASTGQGVTYEQYF
TRBV5-6	TRBJ2-1	NA	few	TGTGCCAGCAGCGTGGGCAGGGCGACCTACAATGAGCAGTTCTTC	CASSVGRATYNEQFF
TRBV9	TRBJ1-6	NA	NA	TGTGCCAGCAGCGTAGGTGAAGGTAATTCACCCCTCCACTTT	CASSVGEGNSPLHF
TRBV2	TRBJ1-1	NA	once	TGTGCCAGCCGATATACGGGATACACTGAAGCTTTCTTT	CASRYTGYTEAFF
TRBV9	TRBJ2-2	TRBD2	NA	TGTGCCAGCAGCGTAGTAGCGGGGGACCCAACCGGGGAGCTGTTTTTT	CASSVVAGDPTGELFF
TRBV4-1	TRBJ2-2	NA	NA	TGCGCCAGCAGCCAAGCGGGTAACACCGGGGAGCTGTTTTTT	CASSQAGNTGELFF
TRBV7-2	TRBJ2-1	NA	few	TGTGCCAGCAGCTCGGGGGTAGGTTCTGAGCAGTTCTTC	CASSSGVGSEQFF
TRBV9	TRBJ2-3	TRBD2	NA	TGTGCCAGCAGCGTCTTAGCGGGGGCCGCCACAGATACGCAGTATTTT	CASSVLAGAATDTQYF
TRBV19	TRBJ2-7	NA	NA	TGTGCCAGTAGTATTGGACAGCACTACGAGCAGTACTTC	CASSIGQHYEQYF
TRBV4-1	TRBJ2-7	NA	NA	TGCGCCAGCAGCCCAGGACATCGCTACGAGCAGTACTTC	CASSPGHRYEQYF
TRBV7-2	TRBJ2-2	NA	NA	TGTGCCAGCAGCCCCCTCGACAAGACCGGGGAGCTGTTTTTT	CASSPLDKTGELFF
TRBV28	TRBJ1-6	NA	NA	TGTGCCAGCAGTTTACCGCGGGGGCCCCTCCACTTT	CASSLPRGPLHF